Following are 19 T cell receptor beta chains from one sample sequenced in a study of blood T cell repertoires in COVID-19. Data came from immunoSEQ multiplex PCR; TCRdb stores just in-frame clones and leaves some out. The top ten hold more than 9.5% of the sample, which has around 230,000 clones, roughly 83% seen once. The sequenced material came from peripheral blood. These receptors all come from a woman aged 80 or older with acute or convalescent COVID-19.

The chain recombines TRBV20-1 with TRBJ2-7; D possibly corresponds to TRBD1 (5 bases). Germline V gene data show CDR1 as DFQATT and CDR2 as SNEGSKA (reference sequence). The V gene lost 3 bases and the J gene lost 2 bases, with 8 bases spanning the gap. There are 12 residues in the CDR3. The CDR3 spells CSASGATYEQYF. In DNA, the CDR3 is TGCAGTGCTAGTGGGGCGACCTACGAGCAGTACTTC.

This clone was observed a single time. The chain has TRBV5-1 and TRBJ1-3; D is uncertain. In germline, CDR1 is SGHRS, CDR2 YFSETQ. The CDR3 consists of 14 residues. V dropped 7 bases and J dropped 0 bases, with 11 bases sitting between them. This CDR3 is CASAAGYSGNTIYF. The CDR3 DNA reads TGCGCCAGCGCGGCGGGGTACTCTGGAAACACCATATATTTT.

The rearrangement links TRBV6-6 to TRBJ1-4, with TRBD1 identical over 7 bases. Germline trimming cut 6 bases from V and 8 bases from J; bases unmatched to any gene: 6. Germline CDR1 is MNHNY and CDR2 is SVGAGI (reference sequence). The CDR3 totals 13 residues. The CDR3 DNA sequence: TGTGCCAGCAGGGGTGGGGACAGCGAAAAACTGTTTTTT. Its translation: CASRGGDSEKLFF.

CDR3 bases: TGTGCCAGCAGCCCCGTCGGGGGGGGAGGATCAGAAAAACTGTTTTTT. Encoded protein: CASSPVGGGGSEKLFF. The chain employs TRBV5-6 and TRBJ1-4, with a weak D call TRBD1 (5 bases). The CDR3 has 16 amino acids. Trimming took 4 bases from V and 8 from J, leaving 21 bases between them. Germline-derived CDR1 and CDR2 are SGHDT and YYEEEE.

This chain uses TRBV20-1 with TRBJ1-1; 11 bases are shared with TRBD1. CDR1 is DFQATT, CDR2 SNEGSKA, per germline (reference sequence). There are 11 residues in the CDR3. The V gene end was trimmed by 5 bases and the J gene end by 11 bases; junction bases not matched to a gene: 4. DNA for the CDR3: TGCAGTGCTGGGGACAGGGGGAATGCTTTCTTT. Protein product: CSAGDRGNAFF.

This chain connects TRBV3-1 (or the pseudogene TRBV3-2) to TRBJ1-6; 9 bases map to TRBD1. The CDR3 loop spans 18 amino acids. Germline V gives CDR1 LGHDT, CDR2 YNNKEL (reference sequence). V was pared by 5 bases and J by 0 bases, with 8 bases of the junction left unmatched. The CDR3 bases are TGTGCCAGCAGCTCGGGACAGGGAGGGGGCTCCTATAATTCACCCCTCCACTTT. Its translation is CASSSGQGGGSYNSPLHF.

This rearrangement joins TRBV5-4 to TRBJ2-2, with 11 positions matching TRBD2. The CDR3 has 17 amino acids. Trimming took 3 bases from V and 2 from J; bases not matched to a gene: 6. Germline CDR1 SGHNT, CDR2 YYREEE (reference sequence). CDR3: CASSSGLAALNTGELFF. In DNA form, the CDR3 reads TGTGCCAGCAGCTCGGGACTAGCGGCCTTAAACACCGGGGAGCTGTTTTTT.

The chain combines TRBV6-5 with TRBJ2-7; possible D gene TRBD1, 6 bases. Germline CDR1 and CDR2: MNHEY and SVGAGI. The CDR3 loop spans 15 amino acids. Trimming stripped 0 bases from V and 2 bases from J, with 11 bases between. The CDR3: CASSYSIQGAYEQYF. The CDR3 DNA is TGTGCCAGCAGTTACTCGATACAGGGTGCCTACGAGCAGTACTTC.

This clone was found a few times. This chain joins TRBV7-9 and TRBJ2-6; perhaps TRBD1 as D (5 bases). Trimming took off 1 base at V and 0 bases at J, with 16 bases between the two ends. The CDR3 is 19 amino acids. Germline values: CDR1 SEHNR, CDR2 FQNEAQ (reference sequence). For the CDR3, the DNA is TGTGCCAGCAGCTTAGTGGGCAGGGCGGCGAACTCTGGGGCCAACGTCCTGACTTTC. Residues: CASSLVGRAANSGANVLTF. Together with reference TRBV7-9 and TRBJ2-6, the CDR3 gives the full variable domain: DTGVSQNPRHKITKRGQNVTFRCDPISEHNRLYWYRQTLGQGPEFLTYFQNEAQLEKSRLLSDRFSAERPKGSFSTLEIQRTEQGDSAMYLCASSLVGRAANSGANVLTFGAGSRLTVL.

The chain combines TRBV5-5 with TRBJ2-5; D is perhaps TRBD2 (6 bases). CDR3 length equals 15 residues. V gave up 1 base and J gave up 2 bases, with 12 bases separating them. Germline values: CDR1 SGHKS, CDR2 YYEKEE (reference sequence). DNA for the CDR3: TGTGCCAGCAGCTTGTTGGGGGGACCTCAAGAGACCCAGTACTTC. It encodes CASSLLGGPQETQYF.

The chain carries TRBV2 and TRBJ1-5; D might be TRBD1 (6 bases). V dropped 1 base and J dropped 4 bases, with 8 bases sitting between them. This CDR3 contains 14 residues. Germline lookup yields CDR1 SNHLY and CDR2 FYNNEI. The CDR3 DNA sequence: TGTGCCAGCAGTGAAGGGACAGCTAATCAGCCCCAGCATTTT. Amino acids: CASSEGTANQPQHF.

In this sample, this clone turned up a few times. The gene calls are TRBV11-2 and TRBJ1-2; a possible D gene is TRBD1 (5 bases). The CDR3 loop spans 13 amino acids. The germline V and J ends were trimmed by 0 bases and 5 bases, with 7 bases remaining between them. Germline V gene data show CDR1 as SGHAT and CDR2 as FQNNGV. The CDR3 sequence: CASSLDRQYGYTF. CDR3 DNA sequence: TGTGCCAGCAGCTTAGATAGACAGTATGGCTACACCTTC.

This chain links TRBV7-2 with TRBJ1-2; D might be TRBD1 (5 bases). Germline V gives CDR1 SGHTA, CDR2 FQGNSA. V was shortened by 5 bases and J by 2 bases, with 12 bases between the two germline ends. The CDR3 has 14 amino acids. The CDR3 here is CASSPQGSNYGYTF. The CDR3 bases are TGTGCCAGCAGCCCGCAGGGTTCGAACTATGGCTACACCTTC.

The V and J genes are TRBV7-9 and TRBJ1-6, with 10 nucleotides matching TRBD1. This CDR3 contains 17 residues. V trimming: 5 bases; J trimming: 2 bases; junction bases outside the gene matches: 6. Looked up from germline, CDR1 is SEHNR and CDR2 is FQNEAQ (reference sequence). CDR3 sequence: CASSLDRGVTYNSPLHF. The CDR3 nucleotides are TGTGCCAGCAGCCTGGACAGGGGGGTGACCTATAATTCACCCCTCCACTTT.

The chain recombines TRBV12-3 or TRBV12-4 with TRBJ2-1; tentatively, D is TRBD2 (5 bases). V lost 6 bases to trimming and J lost 9 bases, with 15 bases between them. CDR3 length: 13 residues. The chain's CDR3 is CASRTRGAGEQFF. The CDR3 DNA is TGTGCCAGCAGGACCAGAGGTGCGGGTGAGCAGTTCTTC.

J is TRBJ1-2 and V is TRBV11-2; a possible D gene is TRBD1 (5 bases). The V gene's germline CDR1 is SGHAT and CDR2 FQNNGV. This CDR3 contains 15 residues. Between the trimmed V and J ends, which lost 6 bases and 4 bases, there was a span of 18 bases. CDR3 DNA sequence: TGTGCCAGCAGTCAAACACAGGAACCCTTCTATGGCTACACCTTC. Encoded protein: CASSQTQEPFYGYTF.

J is TRBJ1-6 and V is TRBV5-5; 7 positions match TRBD1. Germline CDR1 and CDR2: SGHKS and YYEKEE (reference sequence). The CDR3 consists of 14 residues. Unmatched junction bases numbered 7, after V lost 3 bases and J lost 10 bases. DNA of the CDR3: TGTGCCAGCAGCTCTCAGGGGGACGTATCACCCCTCCACTTT. This sequence encodes CASSSQGDVSPLHF. Complete variable domain (other parts from reference TRBV5-5 and TRBJ1-6): DAGVTQSPTHLIKTRGQQVTLRCSPISGHKSVSWYQQVLGQGPQFIFQYYEKEERGRGNFPDRFSARQFPNYSSELNVNALLLGDSALYLCASSSQGDVSPLHFGNGTRLTVT.

This clone was found a few times. This chain links TRBV5-1 with TRBJ2-6; D gene ambiguous. The CDR3 is made up of 15 amino acids. Germline V gene data show CDR1 as SGHRS and CDR2 as YFSETQ. V was pared by 4 bases and J by 4 bases, with 12 bases between. In DNA, the CDR3 is TGCGCCAGCAGCCCCGGGTCGACCGGGGCCAACGTCCTGACTTTC. It encodes CASSPGSTGANVLTF. The full variable domain, with the rest looked up from reference TRBV5-1 and TRBJ2-6, is KAGVTQTPRYLIKTRGQQVTLSCSPISGHRSVSWYQQTPGQGLQFLFEYFSETQRNKGNFPGRFSGRQFSNSRSEMNVSTLELGDSALYLCASSPGSTGANVLTFGAGSRLTVL.

The chain uses TRBV23-1 and TRBJ1-2, with 10 bases matching TRBD1. TRBV23-1 is flagged as an ORF with uncertain function. V dropped 5 bases and J dropped 1; count of bases not matched to a gene: 13. This CDR3 spans 18 amino acids. CDR3 DNA sequence: TGCGCCAGCAGTTCCCGCCGGGACAGGGGCTGCCTTAACTATGGCTACACCTTC. Amino acid sequence: CASSSRRDRGCLNYGYTF.